This T cell receptor beta chain came from a study of blood T cell repertoires in COVID-19. The repertoire was sequenced with immunoSEQ multiplex PCR; TCRdb's copy has only in-frame clones and lacks some. The sample holds roughly 320,000 clones, around 86% seen once. V trimming: 2 bases; J trimming: 7 bases; junction bases outside the gene matches: 11. Germline V gene data show CDR1 as SGHVS and CDR2 as FQNEAQ. The CDR3 consists of 17 residues. The V and J genes are TRBV7-8 and TRBJ2-2; 9 bases match TRBD2. What was sequenced was PBMCs or T cells enriched from blood (not recorded which). The receptor's source is a man aged 30-40 years who had recovered from COVID-19. The CDR3 protein is CASSLIASGRYSGELFF. DNA of the CDR3: TGTGCCAGCAGCTTAATCGCAAGCGGGAGGTACAGCGGGGAGCTGTTTTTT.